The entry below describes one T cell receptor (beta chain). The source of the sample is a study of blood T cell repertoires in COVID-19. Study details: Some COVID-19 samples were acute and others convalescent; all came from the United States, Italy and Spain. Sources were T cells, B-cell-depleted T cells, or PBMCs; the material itself was cDNA or gDNA.

In the study's own analysis: By means of reference gene primer amplification, nucleated cell counts were estimated. TCRdb's table, derived via immunoSEQ multiplex PCR, lists solely in-frame clones and lacks some. V, J and clone size are those of that table, while D and trimming were read from the DNA. The table has roughly 87,000 clones, about 80% seen once. The sample comprised peripheral blood. This sequence originates from a woman between 45 and 65 years old with acute or convalescent COVID-19.

The CDR3 spells CASSLAAQFSAFF. Written as DNA, the CDR3 is TGTGCCAGCAGCTTAGCGGCCCAGTTTAGCGCTTTCTTT. The chain has TRBV7-2 and TRBJ1-1, with D unclear. The CDR3 has 13 amino acids. V was shortened by 0 bases and J by 11 bases, with 13 bases between the two germline ends. Germline V gene sequence: CDR1 SGHTA, CDR2 FQGNSA.